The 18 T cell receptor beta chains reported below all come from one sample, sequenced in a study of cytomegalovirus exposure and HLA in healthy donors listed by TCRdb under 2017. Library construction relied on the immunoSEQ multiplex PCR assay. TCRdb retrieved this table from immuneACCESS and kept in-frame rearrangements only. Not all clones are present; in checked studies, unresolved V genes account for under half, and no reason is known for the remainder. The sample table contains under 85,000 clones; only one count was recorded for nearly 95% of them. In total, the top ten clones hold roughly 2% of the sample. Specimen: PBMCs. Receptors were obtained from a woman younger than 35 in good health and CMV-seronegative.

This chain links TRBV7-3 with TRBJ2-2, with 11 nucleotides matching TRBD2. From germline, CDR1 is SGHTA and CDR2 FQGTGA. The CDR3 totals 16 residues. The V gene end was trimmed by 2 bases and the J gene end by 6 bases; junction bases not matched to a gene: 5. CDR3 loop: CASSLGASGRSGELFF. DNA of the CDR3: TGTGCCAGCAGCTTAGGGGCTAGCGGGAGGTCCGGGGAGCTGTTTTTT. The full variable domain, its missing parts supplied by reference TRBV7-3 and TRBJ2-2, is GAGVSQTPSNKVTEKGKYVELRCDPISGHTALYWYRQSLGQGPEFLIYFQGTGAADDSGLPNDRFFAVRPEGSVSTLKIQRTERGDSAVYLCASSLGASGRSGELFFGEGSRLTVL.

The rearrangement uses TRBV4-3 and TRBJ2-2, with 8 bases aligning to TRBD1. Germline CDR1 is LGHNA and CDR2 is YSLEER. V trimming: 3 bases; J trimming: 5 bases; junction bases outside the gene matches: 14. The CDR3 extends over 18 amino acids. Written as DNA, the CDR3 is TGCGCCAGCAGCCAGCTATACCAGGGGGCAGTTAGGACCGGGGAGCTGTTTTTT. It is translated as CASSQLYQGAVRTGELFF.

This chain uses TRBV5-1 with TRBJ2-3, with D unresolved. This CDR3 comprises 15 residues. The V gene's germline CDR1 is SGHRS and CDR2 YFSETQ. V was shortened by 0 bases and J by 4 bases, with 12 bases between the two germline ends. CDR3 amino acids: CASSLGPNAADTQYF. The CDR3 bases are TGCGCCAGCAGCTTGGGACCTAATGCGGCAGATACGCAGTATTTT.

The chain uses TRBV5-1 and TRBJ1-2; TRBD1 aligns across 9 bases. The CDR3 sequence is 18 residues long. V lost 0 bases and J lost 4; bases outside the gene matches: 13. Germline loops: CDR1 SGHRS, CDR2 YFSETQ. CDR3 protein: CASSLVEFQGQGGYGYTF. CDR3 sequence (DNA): TGCGCCAGCAGCTTGGTTGAATTTCAGGGACAGGGAGGCTATGGCTACACCTTC.

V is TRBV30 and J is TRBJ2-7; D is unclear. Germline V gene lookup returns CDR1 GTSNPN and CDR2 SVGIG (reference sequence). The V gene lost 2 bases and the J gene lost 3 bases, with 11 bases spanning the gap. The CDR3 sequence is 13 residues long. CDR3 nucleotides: TGTGCCTGGAGTTTCCTACCCTACTACGAGCAGTACTTC. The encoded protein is CAWSFLPYYEQYF.

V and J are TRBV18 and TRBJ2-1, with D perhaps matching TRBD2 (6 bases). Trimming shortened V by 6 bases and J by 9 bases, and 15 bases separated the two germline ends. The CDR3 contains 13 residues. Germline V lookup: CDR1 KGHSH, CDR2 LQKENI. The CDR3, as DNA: TGTGCCAGCTCGGCGGGGCGGGATAGTGAGCAGTTCTTC. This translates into CASSAGRDSEQFF.

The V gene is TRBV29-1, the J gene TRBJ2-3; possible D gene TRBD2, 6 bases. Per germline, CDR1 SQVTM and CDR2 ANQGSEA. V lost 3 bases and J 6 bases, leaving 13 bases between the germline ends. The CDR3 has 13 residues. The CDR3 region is CSVEVGSSDTQYF. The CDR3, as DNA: TGCAGCGTTGAGGTCGGGAGCTCGGATACGCAGTATTTT.

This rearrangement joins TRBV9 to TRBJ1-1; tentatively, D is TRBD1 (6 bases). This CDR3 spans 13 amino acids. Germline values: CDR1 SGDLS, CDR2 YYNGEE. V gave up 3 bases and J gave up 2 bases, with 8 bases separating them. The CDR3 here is CASSGGGNTEAFF. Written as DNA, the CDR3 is TGTGCCAGCAGCGGAGGGGGTAACACTGAAGCTTTCTTT.

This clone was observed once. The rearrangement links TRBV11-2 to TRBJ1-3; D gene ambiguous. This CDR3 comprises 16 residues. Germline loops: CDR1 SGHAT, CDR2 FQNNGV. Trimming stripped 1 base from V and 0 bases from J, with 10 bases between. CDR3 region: CASSLVVRISGNTIYF. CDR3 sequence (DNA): TGTGCCAGCAGCTTAGTTGTCAGGATCTCTGGAAACACCATATATTTT.

CDR3 protein: CAWSGLAGGYTDTQYF. Here the CDR3 DNA reads TGTGCCTGGAGTGGACTAGCGGGGGGATACACAGATACGCAGTATTTT. V gene TRBV30 combines with J gene TRBJ2-3; 13 bases align to TRBD2. After removal of 1 base from V and 2 bases from J, the junction contained 3 bases not matched to a gene. The germline V gene encodes CDR1 GTSNPN and CDR2 SVGIG (reference sequence). The CDR3 extends over 16 amino acids.

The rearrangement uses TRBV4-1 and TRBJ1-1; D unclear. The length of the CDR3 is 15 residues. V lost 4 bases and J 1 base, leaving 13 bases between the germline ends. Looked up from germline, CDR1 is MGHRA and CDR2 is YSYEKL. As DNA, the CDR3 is TGCGCCAGCAGCCCGGCGCGGGGTCCGAACACTGAAGCTTTCTTT. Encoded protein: CASSPARGPNTEAFF.

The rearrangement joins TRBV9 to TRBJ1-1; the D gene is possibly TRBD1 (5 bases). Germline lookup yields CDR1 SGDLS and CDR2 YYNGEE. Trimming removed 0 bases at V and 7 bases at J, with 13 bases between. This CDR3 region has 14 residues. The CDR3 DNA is TGTGCCAGCAGCGTAGACTGGGGGGTCAATGAAGCTTTCTTT. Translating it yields CASSVDWGVNEAFF.

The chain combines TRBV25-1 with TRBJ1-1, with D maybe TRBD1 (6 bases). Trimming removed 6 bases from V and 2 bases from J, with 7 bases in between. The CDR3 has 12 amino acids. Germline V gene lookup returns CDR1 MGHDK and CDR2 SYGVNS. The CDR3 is CASRQGNTEAFF. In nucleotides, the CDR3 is TGTGCCAGCAGACAGGGTAACACTGAAGCTTTCTTT.

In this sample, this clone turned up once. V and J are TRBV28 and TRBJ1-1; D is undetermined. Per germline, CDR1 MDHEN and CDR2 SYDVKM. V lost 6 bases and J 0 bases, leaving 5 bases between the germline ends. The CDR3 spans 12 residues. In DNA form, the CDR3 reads TGTGCCAGCAGGGCCGTGAACACTGAAGCTTTCTTT. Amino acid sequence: CASRAVNTEAFF.

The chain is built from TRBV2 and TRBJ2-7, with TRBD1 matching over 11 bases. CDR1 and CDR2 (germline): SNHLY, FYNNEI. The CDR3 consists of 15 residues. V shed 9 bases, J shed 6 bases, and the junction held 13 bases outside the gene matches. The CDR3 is CASRFGTGGLAEQYF. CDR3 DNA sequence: TGTGCCAGTCGTTTCGGGACAGGGGGACTGGCCGAGCAGTACTTC.

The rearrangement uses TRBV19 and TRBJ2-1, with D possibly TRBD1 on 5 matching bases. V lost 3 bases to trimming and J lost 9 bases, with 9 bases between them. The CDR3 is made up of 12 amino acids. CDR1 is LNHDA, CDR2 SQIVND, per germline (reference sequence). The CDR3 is CASSMGRAEQFF. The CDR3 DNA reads TGTGCCAGTAGTATGGGCAGGGCTGAGCAGTTCTTC.

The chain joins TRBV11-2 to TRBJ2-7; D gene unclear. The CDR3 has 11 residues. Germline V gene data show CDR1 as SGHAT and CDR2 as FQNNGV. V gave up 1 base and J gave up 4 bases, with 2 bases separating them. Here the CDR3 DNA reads TGTGCCAGCAGCTTAGCGTACGAGCAGTACTTC. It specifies CASSLAYEQYF.

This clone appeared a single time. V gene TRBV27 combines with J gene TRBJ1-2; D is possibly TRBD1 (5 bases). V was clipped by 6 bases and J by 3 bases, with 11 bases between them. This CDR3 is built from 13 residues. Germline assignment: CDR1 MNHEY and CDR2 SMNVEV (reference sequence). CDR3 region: CASRRGTDYGYTF. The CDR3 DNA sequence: TGTGCCAGCAGGCGCGGGACGGACTATGGCTACACCTTC.